These 30 T cell receptor beta chains were all obtained from the same sample, sequenced in a study of blood T cell repertoires in COVID-19. This table comes from immunoSEQ multiplex PCR, and its TCRdb copy is limited to in-frame clones, with some not included. Here the sample spans roughly 260,000 clones, approximately 86% being singletons. Sequencing input: peripheral blood. These receptors were taken from a middle-aged man who had recovered from COVID-19.

This clone was seen a single time. The rearrangement joins TRBV6-5 to TRBJ2-1; the match to TRBD2 covers 8 bases. The CDR3 loop spans 15 amino acids. Germline V lookup: CDR1 MNHEY, CDR2 SVGAGI. The V and J ends lost 5 bases and 1 base, in that order; junction bases with no gene match: 4. This CDR3 is CASSPTSGSYNEQFF. CDR3 coding DNA: TGTGCCAGCAGTCCCACTAGCGGATCCTACAATGAGCAGTTCTTC.

V gene TRBV5-6 combines with J gene TRBJ2-7, with 11 nucleotides matching TRBD2. The CDR3 extends over 17 amino acids. V lost 4 bases to trimming and J lost 3 bases; unmatched junction nucleotides: 12. Germline loops: CDR1 SGHDT, CDR2 YYEEEE. The CDR3 reads CASSPLPGTSGSYEQYF. CDR3 nucleotide sequence: TGTGCCAGCAGCCCGCTTCCCGGGACTAGCGGCAGCTACGAGCAGTACTTC.

This chain links TRBV10-3 with TRBJ1-2; D remains ambiguous. CDR1 is ENHRY, CDR2 SYGVKD, per germline. The CDR3 runs to 13 residues. V lost 0 bases to trimming and J lost 12 bases, with 14 bases between them. The CDR3 DNA follows: TGTGCCATCAGTGAGTCAGAGGTTACTGTCCACACCTTC. Its translation is CAISESEVTVHTF.

The chain uses TRBV7-8 and TRBJ2-7, with 11 bases aligning to TRBD2. V trimming: 1 base; J trimming: 3 bases; junction bases outside the gene matches: 2. CDR1 and CDR2 from the germline V gene are SGHVS and FQNEAQ. This CDR3 comprises 15 residues. CDR3 region: CASSLGGLAVYEQYF. The CDR3, as DNA: TGTGCCAGCAGCTTAGGGGGACTAGCGGTCTACGAGCAGTACTTC.

V and J are TRBV19 and TRBJ2-1; 10 bases agree with TRBD2. After removal of 3 bases from V and 6 bases from J, the junction contained 14 bases not matched to a gene. CDR1 LNHDA and CDR2 SQIVND come from the germline V gene (reference sequence). The CDR3 totals 18 residues. The CDR3 bases are TGTGCCAGTAGTATGCTCAGCGGGAGGGCCCGGGTGCCCAATGAGCAGTTCTTC. Translated: CASSMLSGRARVPNEQFF.

The chain carries TRBV27 and TRBJ2-5, with TRBD1 identical over 7 bases. V shed 4 bases and J 4 bases; nucleotides not matched to a gene: 3. The CDR3 runs 13 residues. The V gene's germline CDR1 is MNHEY and CDR2 SMNVEV (reference sequence). As DNA, the CDR3 is TGTGCCAGCAGTTCCAACAGGGGAGAGACCCAGTACTTC. Residues: CASSSNRGETQYF.

The J gene is TRBJ1-4, the V gene TRBV2; D gene uncertain. V shed 7 bases and J shed 0 bases, with 9 bases lying between them. The CDR3 consists of 14 residues. Germline V gene data show CDR1 as SNHLY and CDR2 as FYNNEI. The CDR3 is CASTGDSTNEKLFF. The CDR3 DNA sequence: TGTGCCAGCACCGGAGATTCAACTAATGAAAAACTGTTTTTT.

The chain employs TRBV5-1 and TRBJ2-7, with 8 bases aligning to TRBD1. This CDR3 has 13 residues. Trimming at V came to 4 bases and at J to 5 bases, leaving 5 bases not matched to a gene. CDR1 and CDR2 from the germline V gene are SGHRS and YFSETQ. CDR3 protein: CASSQTGVDEQYF. CDR3 DNA sequence: TGCGCCAGCAGCCAGACAGGGGTCGACGAGCAGTACTTC.

This rearrangement joins TRBV3-1 (or the pseudogene TRBV3-2) to TRBJ1-4; 9 nucleotides align to TRBD1. The CDR3 has 17 residues. The germline CDR1 and CDR2 sequences are LGHDT and YNNKEL (reference sequence). The ends lost 2 bases at V and 11 bases at J; junction bases unmatched: 15. CDR3 sequence: CASSQRDRGGEARKLFF. The CDR3 DNA is TGTGCCAGCAGCCAACGAGACAGGGGGGGCGAAGCCCGGAAACTGTTTTTT.

This clone has a handful of counts. This sequence joins TRBV6-5 and TRBJ2-1; 11 bases agree with TRBD2. The CDR3 has 14 amino acids. Germline CDR1 reads MNHEY; CDR2 reads SVGAGI. V lost 6 bases to trimming and J lost 9 bases; unmatched junction nucleotides: 7. CDR3: CASRLLAGVVEQFF. Here the CDR3 DNA reads TGTGCCAGCAGGTTACTAGCGGGGGTTGTTGAGCAGTTCTTC.

The V and J genes are TRBV4-3 and TRBJ2-7; D uncertain. The V gene's germline CDR1 is LGHNA and CDR2 YSLEER. The CDR3 contains 14 residues. The ends were cut back, 4 bases at V and 2 bases at J, with 12 bases in the middle. The CDR3 loop reads CASSRELGPYEQYF. The DNA for the CDR3 is TGCGCCAGCAGCCGAGAACTGGGCCCCTACGAGCAGTACTTC.

This chain uses TRBV7-3 with TRBJ1-6, with D hard to call. The CDR3 is 13 amino acids. Trimming removed 0 bases at V and 9 bases at J, with 6 bases between. The germline gives CDR1 SGHTA, CDR2 FQGTGA. The CDR3 coding sequence is TGTGCCAGCAGCTTAACGGCTGGTTCACCCCTCCACTTT. It specifies CASSLTAGSPLHF.

The chain couples TRBV7-2 to TRBJ1-3; possibly TRBD1 for D (6 bases). CDR1 is SGHTA, CDR2 FQGNSA, per germline. CDR3 length: 14 amino acids. Trimming cost V 5 bases and J 4 bases, with 12 bases left between them. DNA of the CDR3: TGTGCCAGCAGCCCCGTGGACAGCGGAAACACCATATATTTT. This gives the protein CASSPVDSGNTIYF.

The chain uses TRBV3-1 (or the pseudogene TRBV3-2) and TRBJ2-3, with TRBD1 as a possible D gene (6 bases). V was clipped by 1 base and J by 2 bases, with 13 bases between them. Germline CDR1 is LGHDT and CDR2 is YNNKEL (reference sequence). The CDR3 sequence is 16 residues long. The CDR3 sequence: CASSQARGTNTDTQYF. In nucleotides, the CDR3 is TGTGCCAGCAGCCAAGCGAGGGGGACAAACACAGATACGCAGTATTTT.

The V gene is TRBV18, the J gene TRBJ1-1; unclear D gene. V was trimmed by 3 bases and J by 2 bases, leaving 10 bases between them. The CDR3 is made up of 14 amino acids. Germline CDR1 and CDR2: KGHSH and LQKENI. The DNA for the CDR3 is TGTGCCAGCTCACCTGCCAGGTCAAACACTGAAGCTTTCTTT. Translation: CASSPARSNTEAFF.

This sequence joins TRBV7-2 and TRBJ2-1, with 13 bases matching TRBD2. The V gene's germline CDR1 is SGHTA and CDR2 FQGNSA. The CDR3 is made up of 17 amino acids. The ends lost 5 bases at V and 8 bases at J; junction bases unmatched: 12. The CDR3 protein is CASSERLAGGFYYEQFF. In DNA, the CDR3 is TGTGCCAGCAGCGAGCGACTAGCGGGGGGTTTTTATTATGAGCAGTTCTTC.

The chain links TRBV11-1 to TRBJ2-5, with D hard to call. The germline CDR1 and CDR2 sequences are SGHAT and FQDESV (reference sequence). V lost 5 bases and J lost 1, with 14 bases in between. The CDR3 has 15 amino acids. CDR3 nucleotide sequence: TGTGCCAGCAGCGCGCGAAGGAGCTTCCAAGAGACCCAGTACTTC. This encodes CASSARRSFQETQYF.

V is TRBV27 and J is TRBJ2-1; the match to TRBD2 covers 8 bases. There are 17 residues in the CDR3. Trimming cost V 5 bases and J 0 bases; bases outside gene matches: 9. Germline V gene sequence: CDR1 MNHEY, CDR2 SMNVEV (reference sequence). The CDR3 is CASSPRMAGGSYNEQFF. The CDR3 nucleotides are TGTGCCAGCAGTCCCCGAATGGCGGGGGGCTCCTACAATGAGCAGTTCTTC.

The V gene is TRBV4-3, the J gene TRBJ2-3; D remains ambiguous. CDR3 length: 14 residues. CDR1 is LGHNA, CDR2 YSLEER, per germline. Between the trimmed V and J ends, which lost 1 base and 2 bases, there was a span of 7 bases. DNA for the CDR3: TGCGCCAGCAGCCAAGGACTTACCACAGATACGCAGTATTTT. Residues: CASSQGLTTDTQYF.

The rearrangement uses TRBV6-6 and TRBJ2-5; D unclear. The CDR3 runs 11 residues. V lost 6 bases, J lost 1 base, and 3 bases lay in between. The germline V gene encodes CDR1 MNHNY and CDR2 SVGAGI (reference sequence). CDR3 residues: CASSRQETQYF. The CDR3 DNA reads as TGTGCCAGCAGCCGCCAAGAGACCCAGTACTTC.

The chain recombines TRBV12-2 with TRBJ1-2; the D call TRBD1 from the table was never checked on the DNA. TRBV12-2 is a pseudogene locus. This CDR3 has 14 amino acids. CDR3 sequence (DNA): TGTGCAAGTCGCTTAGAGCACAGATTCTATGGCTACACCTTC. Protein product: CASRLEHRFYGYTF.

The V and J genes are TRBV6-2 or TRBV6-3 and TRBJ2-3; no firm D call. Germline V gene sequence: CDR1 MNHEY, CDR2 SVGEGT. The CDR3 sequence is 15 residues long. Deletions cut 0 bases from V and 5 bases from J, with 12 bases between. The CDR3 coding sequence is TGTGCCAGCAGTTACTCGATTAGCCGGAAAGATACGCAGTATTTT. Its translation is CASSYSISRKDTQYF.

The rearrangement links TRBV6-2 or TRBV6-3 to TRBJ2-7, with 13 bases lining up with TRBD2. In germline, CDR1 is MNHEY, CDR2 SVGEGT. The length of the CDR3 is 17 residues. The V and J ends lost 6 bases and 3 bases, in that order; junction bases with no gene match: 11. The CDR3 spells CASSVGLAGALNYEQYF. The CDR3 DNA reads TGTGCCAGCAGCGTCGGACTAGCGGGGGCGCTGAACTACGAGCAGTACTTC.

The CDR3 nucleotides are TGTGCCAGCAGCCTCCAGGGAAGAGAGAATTCACCCCTCCACTTT. Translated: CASSLQGRENSPLHF. The chain carries TRBV4-2 and TRBJ1-6; weak D call: TRBD1 (5 bases). The CDR3 is made up of 15 amino acids. Germline-derived CDR1 and CDR2 are LGHNA and YNFKEQ. Trimming removed 4 bases from V and 7 bases from J, with 14 bases in between.

The rearrangement links TRBV4-1 to TRBJ1-1; D remains unclear. The germline CDR1 and CDR2 sequences are MGHRA and YSYEKL. The CDR3 is 14 amino acids. V gave up 1 base and J gave up 0 bases, with 6 bases separating them. CDR3 nucleotide sequence: TGCGCCAGCAGCCAAGGGCATATGAACACTGAAGCTTTCTTT. It encodes CASSQGHMNTEAFF.

The chain recombines TRBV5-1 with TRBJ2-2; D not certain. This CDR3 has 15 amino acids. V was clipped by 0 bases and J by 9 bases, with 15 bases between them. Germline V lookup: CDR1 SGHRS, CDR2 YFSETQ. CDR3 amino acids: CASSLAVSNQRELFF. In nucleotides, the CDR3 is TGCGCCAGCAGCTTGGCCGTGAGTAATCAAAGGGAGCTGTTTTTT.

This clone was observed a single time. CDR3 bases: TGTGCCAGCACGCGGGGGGTGGGGTACGAGCAGTACTTC. Amino acids: CASTRGVGYEQYF. V gene TRBV6-6 combines with J gene TRBJ2-7, with 8 bases aligning to TRBD2. Looked up from germline, CDR1 is MNHNY and CDR2 is SVGAGI (reference sequence). Trimming removed 7 bases from V and 4 bases from J; junction bases left unmatched: 6. The CDR3 loop spans 13 amino acids.

The CDR3 reads CASSVDAGAKNIQYF. The DNA of the CDR3 is TGTGCCAGCAGCGTAGATGCCGGGGCCAAAAACATTCAGTACTTC. The V call is TRBV9, the J call TRBJ2-4; no clear D gene. The CDR3 extends over 15 amino acids. V was trimmed by 0 bases and J by 1 base, leaving 8 bases between them. Germline CDR1 reads SGDLS; CDR2 reads YYNGEE.

The chain carries TRBV7-9 and TRBJ2-4; 8 nucleotides match TRBD1. This CDR3 region has 19 residues. Trimming took 0 bases from V and 2 from J; bases not matched to a gene: 12. Germline V gene sequence: CDR1 SEHNR, CDR2 FQNEAQ (reference sequence). In DNA, the CDR3 is TGTGCCAGCAGCTTAGCGCAGGGGGCCCTGGACTTCTCCAAAAACATTCAGTACTTC. This gives the protein CASSLAQGALDFSKNIQYF.

The rearrangement links TRBV27 to TRBJ2-7, with 9 nucleotides matching TRBD1. The ends lost 4 bases at V and 12 bases at J; junction bases unmatched: 22. CDR1 is MNHEY, CDR2 SMNVEV, per germline (reference sequence). The CDR3 covers 17 residues. For the CDR3, the DNA is TGTGCCAGCAGTTCCTCCTCCAAAGACAGGGGGTACTTGGGTCGGTACTTC. This codes for CASSSSSKDRGYLGRYF.